These 28 T cell receptor beta chains came from one sample sequenced in a study of blood T cell repertoires in COVID-19. The repertoire was sequenced with immunoSEQ multiplex PCR; TCRdb's copy has only in-frame clones and lacks some. Altogether fewer than 90,000 clones are present, 88% being singletons, with the ten largest covering roughly 1.4%. Sequencing input: peripheral blood. The receptors shown here come from a human donor in a cohort sampled during active COVID-19.

The CDR3 loop is CAWSVGRGVGQPQHF. The DNA of the CDR3 is TGTGCCTGGAGTGTGGGCAGGGGCGTCGGTCAGCCCCAGCATTTT. The V call is TRBV30, the J call TRBJ1-5, with a weak D call TRBD1 (6 bases). The germline V gene encodes CDR1 GTSNPN and CDR2 SVGIG (reference sequence). This CDR3 comprises 15 residues. Trimming shortened V by 0 bases and J by 6 bases, and 15 bases separated the two germline ends.

The rearrangement links TRBV2 to TRBJ1-6; D perhaps matches TRBD1 (6 bases). With 5 bases removed from V and 10 bases from J, the gap between germline ends came to 15 bases. In germline, CDR1 is SNHLY, CDR2 FYNNEI. The CDR3 covers 14 residues. For the CDR3, the DNA is TGTGCCAGCAGTCCCACAGGGAATCGATCACCCCTCCACTTT. Translating gives CASSPTGNRSPLHF.

This clone was counted a single time. This chain uses TRBV24-1 with TRBJ1-5, with D hard to call. Germline assignment: CDR1 KGHDR and CDR2 SFDVKD. V was shortened by 4 bases and J by 6 bases, with 15 bases between the two germline ends. The CDR3 length is 15 residues. CDR3 in DNA: TGTGCCACCAGTGACCCCCCCCCGTGGCCTCAGCCCCAGCATTTT. Translation: CATSDPPPWPQPQHF.

The chain carries TRBV9 and TRBJ1-6, with 11 bases matching TRBD1. The CDR3 totals 15 residues. Germline lookup yields CDR1 SGDLS and CDR2 YYNGEE. After removal of 6 bases from V and 7 bases from J, the junction contained 6 bases not matched to a gene. CDR3 protein: CASNGGDRGNSPLHF. Here the CDR3 DNA reads TGTGCCAGCAACGGGGGGGACAGGGGGAATTCACCCCTCCACTTT. Supplemented by reference TRBV9 and TRBJ1-6, the full variable domain reads DSGVTQTPKHLITATGQRVTLRCSPRSGDLSVYWYQQSLDQGLQFLIQYYNGEERAKGNILERFSAQQFPDLHSELNLSSLELGDSALYFCASNGGDRGNSPLHFGNGTRLTVT.

This clone was seen just once. The CDR3 protein is CASSLAPDQPQHF. CDR3 bases: TGTGCCAGCAGCTTAGCACCAGATCAGCCCCAGCATTTT. This chain links TRBV11-3 with TRBJ1-5, with D unresolved. The CDR3 has 13 amino acids. Trimming cost V 1 base and J 5 bases, with 6 bases left between them. Germline V lookup: CDR1 SGHNT, CDR2 YENEEA.

This clone has only one observation. The rearrangement uses TRBV10-3 and TRBJ2-4; TRBD1 matches at 8 bases. Per the germline V gene, CDR1 is ENHRY and CDR2 is SYGVKD. The CDR3 length is 17 residues. The V and J ends lost 3 bases and 1 base, in that order; junction bases with no gene match: 8. CDR3 nucleotide sequence: TGTGCCATCAGTGATCCAGAGACAGGGGCTGCCAAAAACATTCAGTACTTC. Translation: CAISDPETGAAKNIQYF.

The chain combines TRBV19 with TRBJ1-4; maybe TRBD1 (5 bases). CDR1 and CDR2 (germline): LNHDA, SQIVND (reference sequence). The ends were cut back, 9 bases at V and 6 bases at J, with 17 bases in the middle. This CDR3 region has 14 residues. The CDR3 DNA sequence: TGTGCCAGCACCCCCCGGGGGACTTATGAAAAACTGTTTTTT. As protein: CASTPRGTYEKLFF.

The chain combines TRBV4-1 with TRBJ2-7; no clear D gene. Germline CDR1 reads MGHRA; CDR2 reads YSYEKL. The CDR3 has 14 amino acids. V shed 3 bases and J shed 4 bases, with 13 bases lying between them. DNA for the CDR3: TGCGCCAGCAGCCAGGGCGTTTCGTATTACGAGCAGTACTTC. This sequence encodes CASSQGVSYYEQYF.

The V and J genes are TRBV21-1 and TRBJ2-4; whether TRBD2, the table's D call, matches the DNA was not checked. TRBV21-1 is flagged as a pseudogene. The CDR3 is 15 residues long. The DNA for the CDR3 is TGTGCCAGCAGCAAAGACGGGGGGCTCGGTAACATTCAGTACTTC. This sequence encodes CASSKDGGLGNIQYF.

This rearrangement joins TRBV28 to TRBJ1-2, with a weak D call TRBD1 (5 bases). The CDR3 runs to 15 residues. The ends were cut back, 5 bases at V and 6 bases at J, with 19 bases in the middle. Germline CDR1 and CDR2: MDHEN and SYDVKM. Written as DNA, the CDR3 is TGTGCCAGCAGTCCGGGGGGACGAGAACACAATGGCTACACCTTC. It translates to CASSPGGREHNGYTF.

This clone has only a few counts. The V gene is TRBV27, the J gene TRBJ1-6; D is perhaps TRBD1 (5 bases). The length of the CDR3 is 15 residues. Germline lookup yields CDR1 MNHEY and CDR2 SMNVEV (reference sequence). V was pared by 7 bases and J by 6 bases, with 16 bases between. CDR3 protein: CASKPGRLSNSPLHF. Written as DNA, the CDR3 is TGTGCCAGCAAACCAGGGAGGTTGAGTAATTCACCCCTCCACTTT.

Here the CDR3 DNA reads TGTGCCAGCAGCCCCACGCCCGTGGGCGGGGGAGATACGCAGTATTTT. Translating gives CASSPTPVGGGDTQYF. The chain employs TRBV7-6 and TRBJ2-3; TRBD2 matches at 7 bases. V lost 5 bases and J lost 5; bases outside the gene matches: 13. The CDR3 contains 16 residues. CDR1 SGHVS and CDR2 FNYEAQ come from the germline V gene.

A remark on this clone: At one of its ends the junction is not consistent with the germline gene, which may arise from a read error. V gene TRBV6-1 combines with J gene TRBJ2-7; TRBD1 matches 8 bases. This CDR3 is 13 amino acids long. CDR1 is MNHNS, CDR2 SASEGT, per germline. CDR3 sequence reads: CASTEGQGVGQYF. CDR3 DNA: TGTGCCAGCACTGAAGGACAGGGCGTGGGGCAGTACTTC.

The table lists this clone with a few counts. The identical CDR3 is also encoded by other nucleotide sequences in the sample. The V call is TRBV7-9, the J call TRBJ1-1; 7 bases agree with TRBD1. Germline-derived CDR1 and CDR2 are SEHNR and FQNEAQ (reference sequence). Trimming removed 1 base from V and 1 base from J; junction bases left unmatched: 3. The CDR3 is 15 amino acids. The CDR3 sequence: CASSLDRGPNTEAFF. CDR3 DNA sequence: TGTGCCAGCAGCTTAGACAGGGGCCCGAACACTGAAGCTTTCTTT.

This clone turned up a few times. The CDR3 DNA reads as TGTGCCAGCAGCTTGGGAGGGGCCAAAAACATTCAGTACTTC. Its protein is CASSLGGAKNIQYF. The V call is TRBV6-2 or TRBV6-3, the J call TRBJ2-4, with 7 positions matching TRBD2. Germline V gene lookup returns CDR1 MNHEY and CDR2 SVGEGT. Trimming cost V 6 bases and J 1 base; bases outside gene matches: 3. CDR3 length: 14 amino acids.

The genes are TRBV5-1 and TRBJ2-1; tentative D call: TRBD2 (6 bases). This CDR3 is 14 amino acids long. Trimming shortened V by 6 bases and J by 8 bases, and 18 bases separated the two germline ends. Per germline, CDR1 SGHRS and CDR2 YFSETQ. CDR3 loop: CASTAGTGNDEQFF. CDR3 coding DNA: TGCGCCAGCACCGCGGGAACTGGTAATGATGAGCAGTTCTTC.

The J gene is TRBJ2-2, the V gene TRBV30; TRBD2 matches 11 bases. Germline CDR1 and CDR2: GTSNPN and SVGIG (reference sequence). The V and J ends lost 2 bases and 5 bases, in that order; junction bases with no gene match: 1. The CDR3 has 14 residues. The CDR3 sequence: CAWSRLAGTGELFF. The CDR3 DNA reads TGTGCCTGGAGTAGACTAGCGGGGACCGGGGAGCTGTTTTTT.

V gene TRBV5-1 combines with J gene TRBJ1-1, with D unclear. The V and J ends lost 4 bases and 1 base respectively, with 14 bases between them. Germline V gene lookup returns CDR1 SGHRS and CDR2 YFSETQ. The CDR3 extends over 15 amino acids. The CDR3 is CASSPSRVENTEAFF. In DNA, the CDR3 is TGCGCCAGCAGCCCCTCCCGGGTCGAGAACACTGAAGCTTTCTTT. The full variable domain, rest sourced from reference TRBV5-1 and TRBJ1-1, is KAGVTQTPRYLIKTRGQQVTLSCSPISGHRSVSWYQQTPGQGLQFLFEYFSETQRNKGNFPGRFSGRQFSNSRSEMNVSTLELGDSALYLCASSPSRVENTEAFFGQGTRLTVV.

The genes are TRBV11-3 and TRBJ2-1; perhaps TRBD1 as D (6 bases). Looked up from germline, CDR1 is SGHNT and CDR2 is YENEEA. The length of the CDR3 is 16 residues. The V end lost 5 bases, the J end lost 1 base, and 15 bases lay between the germline ends. Here the CDR3 reads CASSQAGTLSYNEQFF. In DNA form, the CDR3 reads TGTGCCAGCAGCCAGGCAGGGACACTTTCCTACAATGAGCAGTTCTTC.

This chain joins TRBV10-1 and TRBJ1-1; D might be TRBD1 (5 bases). The V gene's germline CDR1 is WNHNN and CDR2 SYGVQD (reference sequence). The CDR3 sequence is 13 residues long. The germline V and J ends were trimmed by 10 bases and 0 bases, with 12 bases remaining between them. DNA of the CDR3: TGCGCCACCAGACAGAACATGAACACTGAAGCTTTCTTT. Its protein is CATRQNMNTEAFF.

V is TRBV6-6 and J is TRBJ2-4; 8 nucleotides align to TRBD1. CDR3 length equals 14 residues. The trim removed 2 bases at V and 9 bases at J, leaving 6 bases unmatched. Looked up from germline, CDR1 is MNHNY and CDR2 is SVGAGI (reference sequence). CDR3 loop: CASSYGQGMGIQYF. As DNA, the CDR3 is TGTGCCAGCAGTTACGGACAGGGTATGGGCATTCAGTACTTC.

The genes are TRBV12-3 or TRBV12-4 and TRBJ1-1; D not resolved. The CDR3 has 13 amino acids. Trimming shortened V by 9 bases and J by 0 bases, and 11 bases separated the two germline ends. The chain's CDR3 is CASSVGMNTEAFF. The CDR3 bases are TGTGCCAGTTCGGTGGGCATGAACACTGAAGCTTTCTTT.

This clone was counted between two and nine times. This chain links TRBV5-1 with TRBJ2-1, with D tentatively TRBD1 (5 bases). From germline, CDR1 is SGHRS and CDR2 YFSETQ. The ends were cut back, 3 bases at V and 9 bases at J, with 13 bases in the middle. CDR3 length: 13 residues. CDR3 in DNA: TGCGCCAGCAGCTCAGGGATAATGGGTGAGCAGTTCTTC. Residues: CASSSGIMGEQFF.

CDR3 sequence: CASSQDRLQRRDNEQFF. In nucleotides, the CDR3 is TGCGCCAGCAGCCAAGATCGACTCCAGAGGAGGGACAATGAGCAGTTCTTC. The rearrangement joins TRBV4-1 to TRBJ2-1, with D perhaps matching TRBD2 (6 bases). Germline lookup yields CDR1 MGHRA and CDR2 YSYEKL. The CDR3 has 17 amino acids. V lost 0 bases to trimming and J lost 5 bases, with 17 bases between them.

Written as DNA, the CDR3 is TGTGCCAGCAGCCCCAGACAGGCTAACACCGGGGAGCTGTTTTTT. This encodes CASSPRQANTGELFF. This chain uses TRBV5-5 with TRBJ2-2; possibly TRBD1 for D (6 bases). Looked up from germline, CDR1 is SGHKS and CDR2 is YYEKEE (reference sequence). The CDR3 sequence is 15 residues long. The V and J ends lost 4 bases and 2 bases respectively, with 12 bases between them. The full variable domain, its missing parts supplied by reference TRBV5-5 and TRBJ2-2, is DAGVTQSPTHLIKTRGQQVTLRCSPISGHKSVSWYQQVLGQGPQFIFQYYEKEERGRGNFPDRFSARQFPNYSSELNVNALLLGDSALYLCASSPRQANTGELFFGEGSRLTVL.

V and J are TRBV24-1 and TRBJ2-1; 15 nucleotides align to TRBD2. The V gene end was trimmed by 3 bases and the J gene end by 8 bases; junction bases not matched to a gene: 10. Germline CDR1 reads KGHDR; CDR2 reads SFDVKD. The CDR3 contains 18 residues. The CDR3 loop is CATSDPGLAGGLGDEQFF. CDR3 sequence (DNA): TGTGCCACCAGTGATCCGGGACTAGCGGGAGGCCTCGGGGATGAGCAGTTCTTC.

The chain employs TRBV11-3 and TRBJ2-3, with 8 positions matching TRBD2. Germline-derived CDR1 and CDR2 are SGHNT and YENEEA. The trim removed 0 bases at V and 5 bases at J, leaving 7 bases unmatched. This CDR3 has 16 residues. The CDR3 DNA sequence: TGTGCCAGCAGCTTAGACGTAGCGGGAACTGAAGATACGCAGTATTTT. It specifies CASSLDVAGTEDTQYF.

The genes are TRBV5-1 and TRBJ2-3, with TRBD2 matching 15 bases. CDR1 and CDR2 (germline): SGHRS, YFSETQ. The CDR3 consists of 17 residues. With V trimmed by 4 bases and J by 5 bases, 8 bases remained unmatched. CDR3 sequence (DNA): TGCGCCAGCAGCCCCTGGACTAGCGGGAGGGCTGGAGATACGCAGTATTTT. Encoded protein: CASSPWTSGRAGDTQYF.